This T cell receptor beta chain derives from a study of breast tumors, draining lymph nodes, adjacent tissues. TCRdb itself ran the multiplex PCR reads through MiXCR, one entry per CDR3 protein. The profile covers 150,000 to 200,000 distinct CDR3 sequences, with approximately 33% appearing a single time and more than 4% taken by the ten largest. Axillary draining lymph nodes of breast cancer patients supplied the node samples. The CDR3 consists of 15 residues. The V end lost 9 bases, the J end lost 5 bases, and 17 bases lay between the germline ends. This chain joins TRBV12-3 or TRBV12-4 and TRBJ1-6; TRBD1 might be the D (6 bases). This TCR came from a female donor with breast cancer. Some clones in this sample may be carry-over from other donors' samples. Sequencing used axillary lymph node tissue. Here the CDR3 reads CASSPGGAHNSPLHF. In DNA form, the CDR3 reads TGTGCCAGTAGTCCTGGGGGCGCCCATAATTCACCCCTCCACTTT.